What follows are 21 T cell receptor beta chains derived from one specimen sequenced in a study of T cell repertoires in cytomegalovirus infection. TCRdb independently ran MiXCR on the reads; one entry per CDR3 protein. The sample has roughly 200,000 distinct CDR3 sequences; roughly 9.8% are singletons. Sequencing was carried out using PBMCs. These receptors were taken from a human donor in good health (CMV status not recorded). Some clones in this sample may be carry-over from other donors' samples.

V is TRBV19 and J is TRBJ2-1; D gene unclear. Trimming removed 6 bases from V and 4 bases from J, with 16 bases in between. CDR3 size: 15 residues. From germline, CDR1 is LNHDA and CDR2 SQIVND (reference sequence). The CDR3 spells CASSEITAKYNEQFF. The CDR3 DNA reads TGTGCCAGTAGCGAAATTACGGCCAAATACAATGAGCAGTTCTTC.

This clonotype showed up many times. The chain links TRBV24-1 to TRBJ1-5, with D uncertain. Germline-derived CDR1 and CDR2 are KGHDR and SFDVKD. The germline V and J ends were trimmed by 3 bases and 6 bases, with 20 bases remaining between them. The CDR3 has 17 amino acids. This chain's CDR3 is CATSDPPFDGDPQPQHF. CDR3 in DNA: TGTGCCACCAGTGATCCTCCTTTCGACGGGGATCCTCAGCCCCAGCATTTT.

This clonotype was observed a handful of times. The chain joins TRBV7-2 to TRBJ1-5; 7 bases fit TRBD1. The CDR3 runs 16 residues. Trimming cost V 3 bases and J 6 bases; bases outside gene matches: 11. Germline V gene lookup returns CDR1 SGHTA and CDR2 FQGNSA. The CDR3 coding sequence is TGTGCCAGCAGCTTGTGGGGTCCAGGGGGTGGTCAGCCCCAGCATTTT. Its translation: CASSLWGPGGGQPQHF.

This clonotype has a handful of counts. CDR3 region: CSVGGTGDSPLHF. CDR3 bases: TGCAGCGTTGGGGGGACAGGGGATTCACCCCTCCACTTT. The genes are TRBV29-1 and TRBJ1-6; 10 bases are a match to TRBD1. V was clipped by 4 bases and J by 8 bases; unmatched bases: 2. The germline gives CDR1 SQVTM, CDR2 ANQGSEA. The CDR3 is 13 residues long.

The table lists this clonotype with a few counts. The chain couples TRBV11-2 to TRBJ2-1; 9 bases align to TRBD2. In germline, CDR1 is SGHAT, CDR2 FQNNGV. J was trimmed by 3 bases and V by 4 bases; bases with no gene match: 1. There are 14 residues in the CDR3. The CDR3 loop reads CASSSSGVYNEQFF. The CDR3 DNA reads as TGTGCCAGCAGCTCTAGCGGGGTCTACAATGAGCAGTTCTTC.

This clonotype has a handful of counts. The V gene is TRBV5-4, the J gene TRBJ1-2, with TRBD1 identical over 8 bases. CDR3 length: 16 residues. Trimming took 4 bases from V and 5 from J; bases not matched to a gene: 13. The germline V gene has CDR1 SGHNT and CDR2 YYREEE (reference sequence). The CDR3 DNA sequence: TGTGCCAGCAGCCTGGGGACTACAGGGGGACGGTATGGCTACACCTTC. This encodes CASSLGTTGGRYGYTF.

The chain joins TRBV20-1 to TRBJ1-1, with D maybe TRBD1 (6 bases). Germline loops: CDR1 DFQATT, CDR2 SNEGSKA (reference sequence). The CDR3 has 14 amino acids. V was cut by 3 bases and J by 3 bases, with 14 bases left in between. This chain's CDR3 is CSARSRGEHTEAFF. CDR3 sequence (DNA): TGCAGTGCTAGGAGTAGGGGGGAGCACACTGAAGCTTTCTTT.

This clonotype came up many times. This chain uses TRBV5-6 with TRBJ1-1; TRBD1 aligns across 7 bases. The CDR3 length is 16 residues. The V gene's germline CDR1 is SGHDT and CDR2 YYEEEE. V gave up 0 bases and J gave up 1 base; unmatched junction bases: 6. The CDR3 protein is CASSLGQGAQNTEAFF. In nucleotides, the CDR3 is TGTGCCAGCAGCTTGGGACAGGGAGCTCAGAACACTGAAGCTTTCTTT.

This clonotype was found many times. This rearrangement joins TRBV10-3 to TRBJ1-3; a possible D gene is TRBD1 (5 bases). Germline V CDR1 and CDR2: ENHRY, SYGVKD. The CDR3 loop spans 16 amino acids. The V gene lost 9 bases and the J gene lost 0 bases, with 18 bases spanning the gap. CDR3 sequence reads: CAMGRGAHDSGNTIYF. The CDR3 bases are TGTGCCATGGGACGGGGCGCCCACGACTCTGGAAACACCATATATTTT.

This clonotype was recorded a few times. V is TRBV5-1 and J is TRBJ2-5; 9 bases align to TRBD2. The CDR3 extends over 15 amino acids. V shed 4 bases, J shed 5 bases, and the junction held 9 bases outside the gene matches. The germline V gene encodes CDR1 SGHRS and CDR2 YFSETQ. The CDR3 reads CASSPGLAPVETQYF. In DNA form, the CDR3 reads TGCGCCAGCAGCCCTGGACTAGCGCCGGTGGAGACCCAGTACTTC. The variable domain in full, with the rest retrieved from reference TRBV5-1 and TRBJ2-5, is KAGVTQTPRYLIKTRGQQVTLSCSPISGHRSVSWYQQTPGQGLQFLFEYFSETQRNKGNFPGRFSGRQFSNSRSEMNVSTLELGDSALYLCASSPGLAPVETQYFGPGTRLLVL.

J is TRBJ2-7 and V is TRBV7-9; D is perhaps TRBD1 or TRBD2 (5 bases each). Trimming shortened V by 1 base and J by 6 bases, and 13 bases separated the two germline ends. Germline values: CDR1 SEHNR, CDR2 FQNEAQ (reference sequence). The CDR3 consists of 14 residues. CDR3 bases: TGTGCCAGCAGCTTAGTAACAGGTCGGGGCGAGCAGTACTTC. It codes for CASSLVTGRGEQYF.

The chain links TRBV29-1 to TRBJ1-1; maybe TRBD1 (5 bases). V dropped 6 bases and J dropped 3 bases, with 11 bases sitting between them. The length of the CDR3 is 12 residues. Germline assignment: CDR1 SQVTM and CDR2 ANQGSEA. In DNA form, the CDR3 reads TGCAGCGTAGACCGCAGGGACACTGAAGCTTTCTTT. It specifies CSVDRRDTEAFF.

There are a few counts of this clonotype. The chain is built from TRBV19 and TRBJ2-7, with a weak D call TRBD1 (5 bases). This CDR3 spans 14 amino acids. Germline CDR1 and CDR2: LNHDA and SQIVND (reference sequence). The V end lost 2 bases, the J end lost 3 bases, and 11 bases lay between the germline ends. In DNA, the CDR3 is TGTGCCAGTAGTATAACACAGGATAACTACGAGCAGTACTTC. This sequence encodes CASSITQDNYEQYF. Full variable domain (remainder filled in from reference TRBV19 and TRBJ2-7): DGGITQSPKYLFRKEGQNVTLSCEQNLNHDAMYWYRQDPGQGLRLIYYSQIVNDFQKGDIAEGYSVSREKKESFPLTVTSAQKNPTAFYLCASSITQDNYEQYFGPGTRLTVT.

The CDR3 reads CASRPGQNNSPLHF. The CDR3 nucleotides read TGTGCCAGCAGACCGGGACAAAATAATTCACCCCTCCACTTT. The chain links TRBV28 to TRBJ1-6; maybe TRBD1 (6 bases). The germline V gene has CDR1 MDHEN and CDR2 SYDVKM. CDR3 length: 14 amino acids. Trimming took off 6 bases at V and 5 bases at J, with 11 bases between the two ends.

This clonotype was seen at least ten times. J is TRBJ2-7 and V is TRBV7-2, with a tentative D call TRBD2 (6 bases). V lost 2 bases and J lost 1, with 9 bases in between. This CDR3 is built from 14 residues. Germline loops: CDR1 SGHTA, CDR2 FQGNSA. CDR3 sequence (DNA): TGTGCCAGCAGCTTAAATCGGGGGTCCTACGAGCAGTACTTC. Protein: CASSLNRGSYEQYF.

This clonotype was counted ten times or more. The chain uses TRBV6-5 and TRBJ2-1; 12 positions match TRBD2. This CDR3 has 15 amino acids. The germline CDR1 and CDR2 sequences are MNHEY and SVGAGI. Germline trimming cut 6 bases from V and 7 bases from J; bases unmatched to any gene: 7. CDR3 coding DNA: TGTGCCAGCAGCTATACCGGGACTAGCGGGAATGAGCAGTTCTTC. Protein product: CASSYTGTSGNEQFF.

This clonotype was observed at least ten times. The genes are TRBV29-1 and TRBJ1-3; no clear D. The CDR3 runs to 13 residues. CDR1 and CDR2 from the germline V gene are SQVTM and ANQGSEA. The V end lost 4 bases, the J end lost 0 bases, and 7 bases lay between the germline ends. In nucleotides, the CDR3 is TGCAGCGTTGGAGCTTCCTCTGGAAACACCATATATTTT. This sequence encodes CSVGASSGNTIYF. Combining the CDR3 with reference TRBV29-1 and TRBJ1-3 gives the whole variable domain SAVISQKPSRDICQRGTSLTIQCQVDSQVTMMFWYRQQPGQSLTLIATANQGSEATYESGFVIDKFPISRPNLTFSTLTVSNMSPEDSSIYLCSVGASSGNTIYFGEGSWLTVV.

This clonotype was seen a handful of times. The chain carries TRBV7-3 and TRBJ2-1; D could derive from TRBD1 or TRBD2 (5 bases each). This CDR3 is built from 15 residues. The V gene lost 3 bases and the J gene lost 9 bases, with 18 bases spanning the gap. Per germline, CDR1 SGHTA and CDR2 FQGTGA. CDR3 amino acids: CASSLVRDARSEQFF. CDR3 DNA sequence: TGTGCCAGCAGCTTGGTACGGGACGCCCGGAGTGAGCAGTTCTTC.

This clonotype was observed at least ten times. The J gene is TRBJ1-1, the V gene TRBV10-3; 8 bases map to TRBD1. The ends lost 4 bases at V and 0 bases at J; junction bases unmatched: 7. The CDR3 runs 16 residues. Germline values: CDR1 ENHRY, CDR2 SYGVKD. The CDR3 is CAISVGRGLLNTEAFF. The CDR3 DNA reads TGTGCCATCAGTGTAGGCAGGGGGCTTCTGAACACTGAAGCTTTCTTT.

This clonotype was observed many times. DNA of the CDR3: TGTGCCAGCAGCTTTGGTAGTGCGCTAGCGGGGAAGAAAGAGCAGTACTTC. The encoded protein is CASSFGSALAGKKEQYF. This sequence joins TRBV7-2 and TRBJ2-7; 9 bases are shared with TRBD2. The CDR3 length is 17 residues. V was clipped by 3 bases and J by 7 bases; unmatched bases: 16. CDR1 and CDR2 (germline): SGHTA, FQGNSA.

This clonotype was counted many times. V usage is TRBV7-2 and J usage is TRBJ1-5; 11 bases fit TRBD1. The V gene's germline CDR1 is SGHTA and CDR2 FQGNSA. Trimming took 5 bases from V and 1 from J; bases not matched to a gene: 13. The CDR3 is 19 amino acids. DNA for the CDR3: TGTGCCAGCAGCGTGGACAGGGGGCGGAGGGGCGGGAGCAATCAGCCCCAGCATTTT. Amino acid sequence: CASSVDRGRRGGSNQPQHF. Combining the CDR3 with reference TRBV7-2 and TRBJ1-5 gives the whole variable domain GAGVSQSPSNKVTEKGKDVELRCDPISGHTALYWYRQSLGQGLEFLIYFQGNSAPDKSGLPSDRFSAERTGGSVSTLTIQRTQQEDSAVYLCASSVDRGRRGGSNQPQHFGDGTRLSIL.